This TCR beta chain is drawn from a study of spatial heterogeneity in lung cancer (dated by TCRdb to the late 2010s). General notes on the study: Beta-chain transcripts were consistently detected in greater numbers than alpha-chain transcripts, which likely reflected higher beta-chain transcript abundance. Nonsynonymous mutation counts, determined by whole-exome sequencing of tumor tissue, were related to TCR repertoire features. In tumor regions, TCR transcript counts showed a strong correlation with a T cell transcriptional module score derived from matched bulk RNA-seq. At surgery, fewer than 250 tumor regions, roughly 62 matched nontumor lung samples and 56 PBMC samples were TCR-sequenced for both alpha and beta chains. In the raw uncorrected reads, each unique combination of TCR and UMI appeared more than ten times on average. TCR alpha and beta repertoires were quantitatively compared across multiple tumor regions, matched nontumor lung and blood in non-small cell lung cancer. Broader findings and caveats from the paper: Counts of ubiquitous and regional expanded TCRs were found to correlate with counts of ubiquitous and regional nonsynonymous mutations, respectively. TCR-seq coverage of tumor T cells was estimated to be only approximately 7% for alpha chains and 13% for beta chains. A correlation was observed between the number of expanded intratumoral alpha and beta TCRs and the tumor nonsynonymous mutation count. Additional single-cell paired TCR alpha and beta sequencing was considered necessary to confirm, at a functional level, the hypothesis that regional TCRs recognize regional mutations.

This clonotype was observed at least ten times. There is no known antigen for this receptor. The record has no base qualities; no much larger clone is one base away. Its CDR3 holds 13 amino acids, cysteine through phenylalanine. The DNA shown is the 39-base CDR3, in frame from base 1. Per the germline V gene, MDHEN is the CDR1 and SYDVKM is the CDR2. V and J are truncated by 5 bases and 5 bases respectively, leaving an intervening sequence of 12 bases. In the paper's terms, the time point label means: sample taken at primary tumor resection. Samples were obtained from around 72 patients with early-stage, untreated non-small cell lung cancer from the lung TRACERx cohort. For TCR sequencing, whole RNA was extracted from tumor and nontumor lung tissue, or from cryopreserved PBMC samples, and no cell sorting was done. Patients were selected for TCR sequencing only if sufficient RNA was available from at least two tumor regions. A lung pathologist reviewed the tumor and adjacent nontumor lung specimens before the specimens were selected.

Library generation was performed with 5' RACE. For sequencing, a NextSeq 500 was employed. The TCR library protocol attached a unique molecular identifier to each TCR cDNA molecule to allow correction of PCR and sequencing errors. Per the original workflow: Decombinator tools were used for TCR identification, UMI-based error correction and CDR3 extraction. Expanded TCRs were defined as those above a frequency of 2 per 1,000, corresponding to the top 1% of the tumor frequency distribution. Expanded tumor TCRs statistically deemed absent (corrected P<0.05) from at least one tumor region were classed as regional, and all other expanded tumor TCRs were classed as ubiquitous. Renyi diversity was computed with the R vegan package after each repertoire had been subsampled 100 times to 5,000 TCRs. To build CDR3 similarity networks, amino acid triplet string-kernel similarity was used, and CDR3s were connected when their pairwise similarity was above 0.82. The raw public data were reprocessed by TCRdb itself: fastp quality trimming at Q25, MiXCR clonotype calling, in-frame beta chains only. Rows are combined by CDR3 protein, so each entry shows the most common genes and DNA. What appears here as the V and J calls and clone size reflects TCRdb's work, not the paper's. The sample table contains under 20,000 distinct CDR3 sequences; only one count was recorded for 7% of them. The top ten hold 20% to 25% of the sample.

This TCR was sampled from a female donor with early-stage non-small cell lung cancer. Sequenced here: lung tumor tissue, sampled at surgery. This receptor chain uses TRBV28 and TRBJ1-2, with the D gene call left open. The CDR3 protein: CASSPSWVYGYTF. In nucleotides, the sequence is TGTGCCAGCAGTCCCAGTTGGGTTTATGGCTACACCTTC.